These 10 T cell receptor beta chains were all obtained from the same sample, sequenced in a study of T cell responses to AZD1222 COVID-19 vaccine. Repertoires were generated with immunoSEQ multiplex PCR, while TCRdb's copy carries only in-frame clones and drops some. Here the sample spans about 92,000 clones, 80% to 90% being singletons. The sequenced sample was peripheral blood, obtained on day 0 of AZD1222 vaccination. The origin of the receptors is an adult in good health.

The chain uses TRBV19 and TRBJ1-2; no clear D gene. The CDR3 sequence is 14 residues long. Germline V gives CDR1 LNHDA, CDR2 SQIVND (reference sequence). The V and J ends lost 1 base and 8 bases respectively, with 14 bases between them. CDR3 amino acids: CASSIVEANRGYTF. DNA for the CDR3: TGTGCCAGTAGTATAGTGGAGGCAAATCGGGGCTACACCTTC.

This clone turned up a few times. The rearrangement uses TRBV30 and TRBJ1-1; D unclear. The CDR3 runs 14 residues. V lost 0 bases and J lost 12, with 20 bases in between. Germline CDR1 reads GTSNPN; CDR2 reads SVGIG (reference sequence). CDR3 DNA: TGTGCCTGGAGTGTACAGTGGCGCTCGAAAAGGACTTTCTTT. It specifies CAWSVQWRSKRTFF.

V gene TRBV19 combines with J gene TRBJ2-1; D might be TRBD1 (6 bases). V dropped 11 bases and J dropped 2 bases, with 13 bases sitting between them. Germline V lookup: CDR1 LNHDA, CDR2 SQIVND (reference sequence). There are 13 residues in the CDR3. The CDR3 sequence is CASGAGAYNEQFF. The CDR3 DNA sequence: TGTGCCTCAGGGGCAGGGGCCTACAATGAGCAGTTCTTC. Filled out from reference TRBV19 and TRBJ2-1, the complete variable domain reads DGGITQSPKYLFRKEGQNVTLSCEQNLNHDAMYWYRQDPGQGLRLIYYSQIVNDFQKGDIAEGYSVSREKKESFPLTVTSAQKNPTAFYLCASGAGAYNEQFFGPGTRLTVL.

The chain has TRBV10-2 and TRBJ2-7; D is unclear. The CDR3 runs to 11 residues. Per the germline V gene, CDR1 is WSHSY and CDR2 is SAAADI. The germline V and J ends were trimmed by 0 bases and 5 bases, with 2 bases remaining between them. This CDR3 is CASSESHEQYF. The DNA of the CDR3 is TGCGCCAGCAGTGAGTCCCACGAGCAGTACTTC.

The V gene is TRBV7-3, the J gene TRBJ1-1, with D possibly matching TRBD1 (5 bases). The V gene's germline CDR1 is SGHTA and CDR2 FQGTGA. This CDR3 has 15 amino acids. Trimming removed 2 bases from V and 0 bases from J, with 10 bases in between. This chain's CDR3 is CASSLGGNMNTEAFF. The CDR3 nucleotides are TGTGCCAGCAGCTTAGGGGGGAACATGAACACTGAAGCTTTCTTT.

This chain connects TRBV7-8 to TRBJ2-7, with TRBD1 matching over 11 bases. V shed 4 bases and J 2 bases; nucleotides not matched to a gene: 1. The CDR3 is made up of 14 amino acids. Germline CDR1 SGHVS, CDR2 FQNEAQ. The CDR3 DNA reads as TGTGCCAGCAGCTCGGACAGGGGGCCCTACGAGCAGTACTTC. Protein: CASSSDRGPYEQYF.

The chain combines TRBV21-1 with TRBJ2-1; TRBD2 reflects the table's D call only, with no check against the DNA. TRBV21-1 is marked as a pseudogene. This CDR3 contains 17 residues. In nucleotides, the CDR3 is TGTGCCAGCGGGCCACCGGGACTAGCGGGGGAGCACAATGAGCAGTTCTTC. Translating gives CASGPPGLAGEHNEQFF.

This rearrangement joins TRBV3-1 (or the pseudogene TRBV3-2) to TRBJ2-2; a possible D gene is TRBD1 (5 bases). V lost 0 bases, J lost 7 bases, and 9 bases lay in between. In germline, CDR1 is LGHDT, CDR2 YNNKEL (reference sequence). This CDR3 contains 14 residues. The CDR3 region is CASSQDPGYGELFF. DNA for the CDR3: TGTGCCAGCAGCCAAGATCCAGGGTACGGGGAGCTGTTTTTT.

The genes are TRBV5-1 and TRBJ1-3; D is undetermined. The germline V gene encodes CDR1 SGHRS and CDR2 YFSETQ. Trimming removed 4 bases from V and 6 bases from J, with 11 bases in between. The CDR3 sequence is 13 residues long. The CDR3 loop reads CASSLTMENTIYF. The CDR3 region has the DNA TGCGCCAGCAGCCTGACAATGGAAAACACCATATATTTT.

The rearrangement links TRBV4-2 to TRBJ2-3; 9 bases are shared with TRBD1. Unmatched junction bases numbered 4, after V lost 3 bases and J lost 3 bases. Germline CDR1 and CDR2: LGHNA and YNFKEQ. The CDR3 has 15 amino acids. The CDR3 DNA reads as TGTGCCAGCAGCCACCCGGGACAGGGAACAGATACGCAGTATTTT. Translated: CASSHPGQGTDTQYF.